One sample yielded the 9 T cell receptor beta chains listed below, sequenced in a study of cytomegalovirus exposure and HLA in healthy donors. Vbeta (60) and Jbeta (13) primers were used in the PCR. Profiled with immunoSEQ multiplex PCR; TCRdb holds only in-frame clones, not every one. The table lists 200,000 to 250,000 clones, 82% of them singletons. Sequencing was performed on PBMCs. Source of these receptors: a woman between 40 and 55 years old in good health and CMV-seropositive.

The J gene is TRBJ2-2, the V gene TRBV7-2; 9 nucleotides match TRBD1. V shed 5 bases, J shed 8 bases, and the junction held 15 bases outside the gene matches. The CDR3 is 17 residues long. In germline, CDR1 is SGHTA, CDR2 FQGNSA. The CDR3 coding sequence is TGTGCCAGCAGCCTCAACCCCGGACAGGGGTCTAGGGGGGAGCTGTTTTTT. This sequence encodes CASSLNPGQGSRGELFF.

In this sample, this clone turned up a few times. The chain employs TRBV4-3 and TRBJ2-7, with a possible D match to TRBD2 (6 bases). The germline V and J ends were trimmed by 1 base and 1 base, with 8 bases remaining between them. Germline CDR1 reads LGHNA; CDR2 reads YSLEER. The CDR3 has 14 amino acids. The chain's CDR3 is CASSQVGGSYEQYF. The CDR3 DNA sequence: TGCGCCAGCAGCCAAGTGGGAGGTTCCTACGAGCAGTACTTC.

The chain has TRBV25-1 and TRBJ1-5; D is perhaps TRBD1 (6 bases). CDR3 length: 16 residues. Trimming took 6 bases from V and 1 from J, leaving 16 bases between them. The germline V gene encodes CDR1 MGHDK and CDR2 SYGVNS. In DNA, the CDR3 is TGTGCCAGCAGCCTGGACAGTCGGAACAGCAATCAGCCCCAGCATTTT. It is translated as CASSLDSRNSNQPQHF.

The chain couples TRBV19 to TRBJ1-5; TRBD1 matches 9 bases. CDR1 is LNHDA and CDR2 is SQIVND in the germline V gene (reference sequence). The CDR3 contains 15 residues. V shed 2 bases, J shed 5 bases, and the junction held 4 bases outside the gene matches. Here the CDR3 reads CASSIRDRVHQPQHF. The CDR3 nucleotides are TGTGCCAGTAGTATAAGGGACAGGGTACATCAGCCCCAGCATTTT.

The chain uses TRBV11-2 and TRBJ2-7, with a weak D call TRBD1 (5 bases). Germline loops: CDR1 SGHAT, CDR2 FQNNGV. CDR3 size: 12 residues. Trimming took off 5 bases at V and 3 bases at J, with 8 bases between the two ends. This CDR3 is CASSATGYEQYF. CDR3 bases: TGTGCCAGCAGCGCTACAGGCTACGAGCAGTACTTC.

The chain uses TRBV4-3 and TRBJ1-3, with D tentatively TRBD1 (5 bases). V lost 5 bases to trimming and J lost 0 bases, with 11 bases between them. Per the germline V gene, CDR1 is LGHNA and CDR2 is YSLEER. The CDR3 sequence is 15 residues long. The CDR3 loop reads CASSSHRNSGNTIYF. CDR3 sequence (DNA): TGCGCCAGCAGCTCCCACAGGAACTCTGGAAACACCATATATTTT.

This clone showed up just once. This chain uses TRBV21-1 with TRBJ1-6; the table's D call TRBD1 went unverified against the DNA. TRBV21-1 is shown as a pseudogene. The CDR3 is made up of 18 amino acids. The CDR3 here is CASSKPLGAWGHNSPLHF. The CDR3 coding sequence is TGTGCCAGCAGCAAACCACTGGGCGCGTGGGGGCATAATTCACCCCTCCACTTT.

The chain employs TRBV6-1 and TRBJ2-1; tentative D call: TRBD2 (5 bases). The germline gives CDR1 MNHNS, CDR2 SASEGT. The CDR3 is made up of 13 amino acids. The V and J ends lost 6 bases and 6 bases respectively, with 12 bases between them. The CDR3 sequence: CASRGEGTNEQFF. The CDR3 region has the DNA TGTGCCAGCAGGGGCGAGGGAACCAATGAGCAGTTCTTC.

The gene calls are TRBV28 and TRBJ2-7, with TRBD2 matching 13 bases. Germline CDR1 reads MDHEN; CDR2 reads SYDVKM. The CDR3 loop spans 14 amino acids. V gave up 6 bases and J gave up 6 bases; unmatched junction bases: 5. CDR3 in DNA: TGTGCCAGCAGCCGACTAGCGGGAGGTTCCGAGCAGTACTTC. Its translation is CASSRLAGGSEQYF.